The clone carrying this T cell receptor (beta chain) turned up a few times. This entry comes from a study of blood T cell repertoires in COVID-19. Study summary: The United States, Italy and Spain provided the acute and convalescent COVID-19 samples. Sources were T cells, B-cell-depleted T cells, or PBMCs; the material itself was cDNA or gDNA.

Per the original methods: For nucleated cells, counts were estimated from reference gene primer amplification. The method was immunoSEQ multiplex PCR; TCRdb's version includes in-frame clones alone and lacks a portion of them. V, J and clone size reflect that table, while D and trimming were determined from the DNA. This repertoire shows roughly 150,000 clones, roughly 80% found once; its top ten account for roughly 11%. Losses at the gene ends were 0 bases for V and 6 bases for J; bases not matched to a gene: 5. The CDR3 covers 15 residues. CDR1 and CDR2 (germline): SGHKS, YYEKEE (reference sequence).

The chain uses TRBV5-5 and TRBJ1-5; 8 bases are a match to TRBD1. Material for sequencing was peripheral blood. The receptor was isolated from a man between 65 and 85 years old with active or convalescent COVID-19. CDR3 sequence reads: CASSLGRQGFQPQHF. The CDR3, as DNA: TGTGCCAGCAGCTTGGGCCGACAGGGGTTTCAGCCCCAGCATTTT.